Below are 20 T cell receptor beta chains sequenced from a single sample in a study of blood T cells in healthy people across ages. PCR was performed a second time for 7 to 11 cycles using a sample-barcoded 5' primer and a J-beta primer mix. Each CDR3 protein is one row after TCRdb ran MiXCR on the 5' RACE reads. The sample includes about 1.4 million distinct CDR3 sequences, approximately 59% of them seen just once. Material for sequencing was blood. The receptors were sampled from a man aged 18 to 29 in good health.

This clonotype occurred a few times. The gene calls are TRBV4-1 and TRBJ2-7; D perhaps matches TRBD1 (5 bases). The CDR3 spans 15 residues. Per germline, CDR1 MGHRA and CDR2 YSYEKL. V was pared by 0 bases and J by 4 bases, with 13 bases between. The CDR3 DNA is TGCGCCAGCAGCCAAGAGCGACAGCTTGCGTACGAGCAGTACTTC. Amino acids: CASSQERQLAYEQYF.

The genes are TRBV4-2 and TRBJ2-6; 12 bases map to TRBD1. Germline loops: CDR1 LGHNA, CDR2 YNFKEQ. V lost 1 base and J lost 3; bases outside the gene matches: 7. The CDR3 has 19 amino acids. The CDR3 DNA reads as TGTGCCAGCAGCCAAGTCGCGGGACAGGGGGCAATTGGGGCCAACGTCCTGACTTTC. This encodes CASSQVAGQGAIGANVLTF.

The chain joins TRBV4-2 to TRBJ2-1; D not certain. The last part of the DNA fits TRBJ2-7 better; the J call may be wrong. The length of the CDR3 is 15 residues. From germline, CDR1 is LGHNA and CDR2 YNFKEQ. The CDR3 DNA is TGTGCCAGCAGCCCGAGCGTCAGCTCCTACAATGAGCAGTACTTC. Translated, it gives CASSPSVSSYNEQYF.

V usage is TRBV6-2 or TRBV6-3 and J usage is TRBJ2-3, with a possible D match to TRBD1 (5 bases). The V gene's germline CDR1 is MNHEY and CDR2 SVGEGT. Between the trimmed V and J ends, which lost 6 bases and 6 bases, there was a span of 10 bases. The CDR3 is 12 amino acids. The DNA of the CDR3 is TGTGCCAGCAGGGACACGGTGGATACGCAGTATTTT. Translated, it gives CASRDTVDTQYF.

Details on this clonotype: A much more abundant neighbour one base away suggests this may be a read error. The J gene is TRBJ1-4, the V gene TRBV4-2, with 8 positions matching TRBD1. The germline CDR1 and CDR2 sequences are LGHNA and YNFKEQ. The CDR3 spans 16 residues. V shed 0 bases, J shed 10 bases, and the junction held 10 bases outside the gene matches. The CDR3 nucleotides are TGTGCCAGCAGCCAAGATCGGGGGACAGGTTTTGGAAAACTGTTTTTT. This encodes CASSQDRGTGFGKLFF.

This sequence joins TRBV13 and TRBJ2-7, with TRBD1 identical over 10 bases. CDR1 and CDR2 from the germline V gene are PRHDT and FYEKMQ (reference sequence). CDR3 size: 15 residues. V gave up 4 bases and J gave up 7 bases; unmatched junction bases: 10. This CDR3 is CASSSSGTGEREQYF. CDR3 nucleotides: TGTGCCAGCAGCTCCTCCGGGACAGGGGAGAGGGAGCAGTACTTC.

This clonotype showed up just a few times. The chain is built from TRBV7-2 and TRBJ2-3, with 7 bases lining up with TRBD2. The CDR3 runs 17 residues. The germline CDR1 and CDR2 sequences are SGHTA and FQGNSA. J gave up 0 bases and V 1 base, and 7 bases lay outside the gene matches. The CDR3 coding sequence is TGTGCCAGCAGCTTAGAAATCTTTAGCGGGAGCACAGATACGCAGTATTTT. Amino acids: CASSLEIFSGSTDTQYF. The variable domain in full, with the rest retrieved from reference TRBV7-2 and TRBJ2-3, is GAGVSQSPSNKVTEKGKDVELRCDPISGHTALYWYRQSLGQGLEFLIYFQGNSAPDKSGLPSDRFSAERTGGSVSTLTIQRTQQEDSAVYLCASSLEIFSGSTDTQYFGPGTRLTVL.

To note about this clonotype: Relative to the germline gene, one junction end is altered; a read error may explain this. The chain links TRBV6-2 or TRBV6-3 to TRBJ2-1; 8 positions match TRBD2. This CDR3 region has 20 residues. The germline V gene has CDR1 MNHEY and CDR2 SVGEGT. The DNA for the CDR3 is TGTGCCAACAGTTACTCCTCAATTCGAGGTCGCGGGGGGTTCTACAATGAGCAGTTCTTC. Translated: CANSYSSIRGRGGFYNEQFF.

J is TRBJ2-1 and V is TRBV6-2 or TRBV6-3; TRBD1 matches 7 bases. The CDR3 is 15 amino acids. Losses at the gene ends were 6 bases for V and 4 bases for J; bases not matched to a gene: 9. Germline lookup yields CDR1 MNHEY and CDR2 SVGEGT. The CDR3 sequence: CASRSRDRIYNEQFF. The CDR3 DNA sequence: TGTGCCAGCAGAAGCCGGGACAGAATATACAATGAGCAGTTCTTC.

This clonotype showed up just a few times. This rearrangement joins TRBV11-2 to TRBJ2-3, with TRBD2 matching over 10 bases. This CDR3 region has 15 residues. Germline CDR1 SGHAT, CDR2 FQNNGV. J lost 4 bases, V lost 1 base, and 2 bases had no gene match. The CDR3 protein is CASSLASGSPDTQYF. The CDR3 nucleotides are TGTGCCAGCAGCTTAGCTAGCGGGAGTCCAGATACGCAGTATTTT.

This clonotype was counted a few times. This chain uses TRBV5-1 with TRBJ1-2; D gene unclear. The CDR3 covers 14 residues. The germline V gene has CDR1 SGHRS and CDR2 YFSETQ. Between the trimmed V and J ends, which lost 4 bases and 4 bases, there was a span of 14 bases. CDR3 protein: CASSPELGVYGYTF. The CDR3 nucleotides are TGCGCCAGCAGCCCGGAATTGGGAGTCTATGGCTACACCTTC.

The chain links TRBV20-1 to TRBJ2-1, with TRBD2 matching 7 bases. The germline CDR1 and CDR2 sequences are DFQATT and SNEGSKA (reference sequence). The V and J ends lost 5 bases and 0 bases, in that order; junction bases with no gene match: 7. The CDR3 consists of 15 residues. The CDR3 nucleotides read TGCAGTGCTTGGGGAGCGGGGAGCTCCTACAATGAGCAGTTCTTC. It is translated as CSAWGAGSSYNEQFF.

This clonotype has just a few counts. The rearrangement joins TRBV2 to TRBJ2-3, with 9 bases fitting TRBD2. The V gene's germline CDR1 is SNHLY and CDR2 FYNNEI. CDR3 length: 16 residues. V lost 7 bases, J lost 0 bases, and 8 bases stayed unmatched. CDR3 DNA sequence: TGTGCCAGCAAGATTGAGCGGGGGGCTAGCACAGATACGCAGTATTTT. It is translated as CASKIERGASTDTQYF.

The chain recombines TRBV3-1 with TRBJ2-7, with D perhaps matching TRBD1 (5 bases). CDR1 and CDR2 from the germline V gene are LGHDT and YNNKEL (reference sequence). The CDR3 is made up of 12 amino acids. V was trimmed by 1 base and J by 6 bases, leaving 7 bases between them. The CDR3 region has the DNA TGTGCCAGCAGCCAAGCAGGGATCGAGCAGTACTTC. This sequence encodes CASSQAGIEQYF.

This sequence joins TRBV6-6 and TRBJ1-4, with unresolved D. V dropped 7 bases and J dropped 8 bases, with 14 bases sitting between them. Germline V gene data show CDR1 as MNHNY and CDR2 as SVGAGI (reference sequence). This CDR3 spans 13 amino acids. CDR3 sequence reads: CASNSGAFEKLFF. CDR3 nucleotide sequence: TGTGCCAGCAATAGCGGTGCTTTCGAAAAACTGTTTTTT.

The chain has TRBV28 and TRBJ2-7, with 9 bases matching TRBD1. The V gene's germline CDR1 is MDHEN and CDR2 SYDVKM. The CDR3 extends over 15 amino acids. The V gene end was trimmed by 6 bases and the J gene end by 4 bases; junction bases not matched to a gene: 10. CDR3 in DNA: TGTGCCAGCAGGGTGACAGGGGGTTCGGAATACGAGCAGTACTTC. Translated: CASRVTGGSEYEQYF. Full variable domain (rest looked up from reference TRBV28 and TRBJ2-7): DVKVTQSSRYLVKRTGEKVFLECVQDMDHENMFWYRQDPGLGLRLIYFSYDVKMKEKGDIPEGYSVSREKKERFSLILESASTNQTSMYLCASRVTGGSEYEQYFGPGTRLTVT.

The chain recombines TRBV5-1 with TRBJ1-1; 11 bases map to TRBD1. The CDR3 is made up of 16 amino acids. Trimming removed 3 bases from V and 2 bases from J; junction bases left unmatched: 6. From germline, CDR1 is SGHRS and CDR2 YFSETQ. The CDR3 loop reads CASSWGQGVGNTEAFF. In DNA, the CDR3 is TGCGCCAGCAGCTGGGGACAGGGGGTAGGTAACACTGAAGCTTTCTTT.

This clonotype appeared a few times. The chain joins TRBV15 to TRBJ1-5; 7 bases are shared with TRBD1. Germline V lookup: CDR1 LNHNV, CDR2 YYDKDF (reference sequence). V shed 0 bases, J shed 5 bases, and the junction held 10 bases outside the gene matches. This CDR3 contains 17 residues. CDR3 protein: CATSRDRGTAAHQPQHF. CDR3 coding DNA: TGTGCCACCAGCAGAGATCGGGGGACAGCCGCCCATCAGCCCCAGCATTTT.

The chain recombines TRBV6-4 with TRBJ1-2; TRBD1 might be the D (6 bases). CDR3 length: 14 amino acids. V was pared by 6 bases and J by 8 bases, with 19 bases between. CDR1 and CDR2 from the germline V gene are MRHNA and SNTAGT. The CDR3 DNA is TGTGCCAGCAGGGGCACAGGGCGGCTGCGAGGCTACACCTTC. It codes for CASRGTGRLRGYTF.

Here the CDR3 reads CASSRGGQGTDEQYF. The CDR3 coding sequence is TGTGCCAGCAGCCGAGGTGGGCAGGGTACCGACGAGCAGTACTTC. The V and J genes are TRBV4-2 and TRBJ2-4; weak D call: TRBD1 (5 bases). The DNA end is a closer match to TRBJ2-7, so the J assignment may be wrong. Germline V gene lookup returns CDR1 LGHNA and CDR2 YNFKEQ. This CDR3 comprises 15 residues.